This T cell receptor (beta chain) comes out of a study of cytomegalovirus exposure and HLA in healthy donors. Healthy bone marrow donors made up the cohort. Germline trimming cut 2 bases from V and 3 bases from J; bases unmatched to any gene: 3. CDR1 and CDR2 (germline): SGDLS, YYNGEE. The CDR3 spans 17 residues. This clone was seen only once. The PCR had 60 Vbeta and 13 Jbeta primers. Only in-frame clones appear in the TCRdb table, and some are missing; sequencing was by immunoSEQ multiplex PCR. The profile shows over 130,000 clones, around 84% of them singletons. The sequencing sample was made of PBMCs. The chain links TRBV9 to TRBJ2-1, with 15 positions matching TRBD2. This TCR derives from a man in his fifties or sixties in good health and CMV-seronegative. CDR3: CASSVGTSGRLYNEQFF. For the CDR3, the DNA is TGTGCCAGCAGCGTCGGGACTAGCGGGAGGCTCTACAATGAGCAGTTCTTC. Filled out from reference TRBV9 and TRBJ2-1, the complete variable domain reads DSGVTQTPKHLITATGQRVTLRCSPRSGDLSVYWYQQSLDQGLQFLIQYYNGEERAKGNILERFSAQQFPDLHSELNLSSLELGDSALYFCASSVGTSGRLYNEQFFGPGTRLTVL.